This paragraph covers one TCR beta chain sequence. Original data processing: Reference gene primer amplification gave estimated nucleated cell counts. Repertoires were generated with immunoSEQ multiplex PCR, while TCRdb's copy carries only in-frame clones and drops some. V, J and clone size reflect that table, while D and trimming were determined from the DNA. This table has roughly 260,000 clones, 82% appearing once. The entry originates in a study of blood T cell repertoires in COVID-19. Overall study: In each case, the material was cDNA or gDNA derived from T cells, B-cell-depleted T cells, or PBMCs.

Sequencing was carried out using peripheral blood. The receptor was derived from a woman of 80 years or more with active or convalescent COVID-19.

Here the CDR3 DNA reads TGTGCCAGCAGCCGACAGGGACAGGTCACCGGGGAGCTGTTTTTT. The encoded protein is CASSRQGQVTGELFF. J is TRBJ2-2 and V is TRBV3-1 (or the pseudogene TRBV3-2); 8 positions agree with TRBD1. Germline CDR1 and CDR2: LGHDT and YNNKEL (reference sequence). V lost 4 bases to trimming and J lost 4 bases; unmatched junction nucleotides: 5. This CDR3 has 15 amino acids.